What follows are 4 T cell receptor beta chains derived from one specimen sequenced in a study of shared clonotypes between healthy human individuals. The assay was immunoSEQ multiplex PCR, and TCRdb's table has in-frame clones only and misses some. The table shows around 2,000,000 clones, with approximately 94% occurring only once. The naive CD8 population came from CD45RO-negative cells selected for CCR7, without terminally differentiated effector memory CD45RA+ cells. The material sequenced was naive CD8+ T cells sorted from blood. These receptors were taken from a man younger than 30 in good health.

This clone has a single count. Other DNA variants within this sample encode the same CDR3. The V call is TRBV5-4, the J call TRBJ2-7; no reliable D call. V shed 0 bases and J shed 5 bases, with 6 bases lying between them. CDR1 is SGHNT and CDR2 is YYREEE in the germline V gene (reference sequence). The CDR3 sequence is 12 residues long. CDR3 nucleotide sequence: TGTGCCAGCAGCTTGGGCCGGGACGAGCAGTACTTC. Its protein product is CASSLGRDEQYF.

J is TRBJ2-7 and V is TRBV11-2; 9 bases align to TRBD1. The length of the CDR3 is 18 residues. Germline CDR1 reads SGHAT; CDR2 reads FQNNGV. V shed 2 bases and J 6 bases; nucleotides not matched to a gene: 17. The chain's CDR3 is CASSLTSYSGTGKSEQYF. The CDR3 nucleotides read TGTGCCAGCAGCTTAACTTCATATTCCGGGACAGGGAAATCCGAGCAGTACTTC.

This clone was seen a single time. The rearrangement uses TRBV7-3 and TRBJ2-5; 8 nucleotides line up with TRBD2. This CDR3 contains 15 residues. Germline V gene sequence: CDR1 SGHTA, CDR2 FQGTGA. Trimming removed 5 bases from V and 1 base from J; junction bases left unmatched: 6. The CDR3 region has the DNA TGTGCCAGCAGCCAGATAGCGGGGACCCAAGAGACCCAGTACTTC. This encodes CASSQIAGTQETQYF.

This chain uses TRBV11-2 with TRBJ2-7; TRBD2 agrees at 7 bases. There are 13 residues in the CDR3. V trimming: 5 bases; J trimming: 4 bases; junction bases outside the gene matches: 5. Germline V lookup: CDR1 SGHAT, CDR2 FQNNGV. In DNA form, the CDR3 reads TGTGCCAGCAGCCTAGCGGAGCGGTACGAGCAGTACTTC. Translation gives CASSLAERYEQYF.